This T cell receptor beta chain was captured in a study of vaccination effects on CD4 cells after COVID-19. Germline-derived CDR1 and CDR2 are SGHRS and YFSETQ. The J segment lost 4 bases and the V segment lost 2 bases, leaving 8 bases of the junction unmatched. The CDR3 is 16 residues long. Assay used: immunoSEQ multiplex PCR; TCRdb lists only in-frame clones, some missing. This sample has some 70,000 clones, with roughly four fifths found just once. With the ViraFEST assay, the study expanded antigen-specific CD4+ T cells using viral peptide pools, then sequenced them. Following culture for more than 9 days, CD4+ T cells were isolated. Two-dose vaccination with either BNT162b2 or mRNA-1273 was given to the participants. Concerning this clone itself: No antigen is known for it.

This clonotype was sampled from a human donor who received a COVID-19 vaccine. V is TRBV5-1 and J is TRBJ2-3; 9 bases fit TRBD2. The sample consisted of CD4+ T cells from PBMCs cultured with HCoV-229E spike peptides, taken after COVID-19 vaccination. This CDR3 reads CASSFLAGGPADTQYF. Written as DNA, the CDR3 is TGCGCCAGCAGCTTTCTCGCGGGGGGGCCAGCAGATACGCAGTATTTT.